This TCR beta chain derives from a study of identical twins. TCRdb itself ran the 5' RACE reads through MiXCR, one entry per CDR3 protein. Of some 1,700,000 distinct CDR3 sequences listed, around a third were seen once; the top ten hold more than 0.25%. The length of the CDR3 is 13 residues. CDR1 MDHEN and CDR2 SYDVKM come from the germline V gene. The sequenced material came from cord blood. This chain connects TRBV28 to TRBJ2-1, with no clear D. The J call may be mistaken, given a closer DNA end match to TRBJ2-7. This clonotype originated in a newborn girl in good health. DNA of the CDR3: TGTGCCAGCAGTACCGATTCCTACAATGAGCAGTACTTC. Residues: CASSTDSYNEQYF.